These 20 T cell receptor beta chains were sequenced from one sample in a study of blood T cells in healthy people across ages. The use of a sample-barcoded 5' primer and a J-beta primer mix characterized a second PCR of roughly 6 to 11 cycles. TCRdb passed the 5' RACE reads through MiXCR, listing each CDR3 protein once. The sample consists of 1.5 million to 1.9 million distinct CDR3 sequences, approximately 42% of them appearing once. Material for sequencing was blood. These receptors all stem from a woman aged 18-29 years in good health.

This chain uses TRBV10-3 with TRBJ1-1, with D tentatively TRBD1 (6 bases). Trimming shortened V by 6 bases and J by 4 bases, and 15 bases separated the two germline ends. Germline-derived CDR1 and CDR2 are ENHRY and SYGVKD. The CDR3 spans 14 residues. CDR3 protein: CAIRLEWGATEAFF. The CDR3 region has the DNA TGTGCCATCAGGTTGGAGTGGGGGGCCACTGAAGCTTTCTTT.

The rearrangement uses TRBV29-1 and TRBJ2-7, with TRBD2 matching over 8 bases. The CDR3 length is 13 residues. Trimming took 6 bases from V and 1 from J; bases not matched to a gene: 5. Germline loops: CDR1 SQVTM, CDR2 ANQGSEA. Here the CDR3 reads CSVGPGGSYEQYF. The CDR3 DNA is TGCAGCGTCGGACCGGGGGGGTCCTACGAGCAGTACTTC.

This clonotype was found a few times. A read error is possible here, since a much larger clone lies one base away. V is TRBV10-3 and J is TRBJ2-1, with 13 bases lining up with TRBD2. The V and J ends lost 6 bases and 0 bases, in that order; junction bases with no gene match: 2. Germline V lookup: CDR1 ENHRY, CDR2 SYGVKD. The CDR3 contains 16 residues. CDR3 sequence (DNA): TGTGCCATCAGCCGGACTAGCGGGAGCTCCTACAATGAGCAGTTCTTC. It specifies CAISRTSGSSYNEQFF.

The rearrangement joins TRBV7-9 to TRBJ2-1, with D unclear. Germline CDR1 reads SEHNR; CDR2 reads FQNEAQ (reference sequence). There are 14 residues in the CDR3. V was cut by 0 bases and J by 8 bases, with 11 bases left in between. CDR3 bases: TGTGCCAGCAGCTTAGCGCGAAGGGTAGATGAGCAGTTCTTC. Its translation is CASSLARRVDEQFF.

The chain carries TRBV6-2 or TRBV6-3 and TRBJ2-2; D could derive from TRBD1 or TRBD2 (5 bases each). V was cut by 4 bases and J by 1 base, with 16 bases left in between. Germline V CDR1 and CDR2: MNHEY, SVGEGT. The CDR3 runs to 17 residues. As DNA, the CDR3 is TGTGCCAGCAGTTCTATGTGGGGGATACTGAACACCGGGGAGCTGTTTTTT. Amino acid sequence: CASSSMWGILNTGELFF.

In its sample, this clonotype was seen a few times. The gene calls are TRBV10-3 and TRBJ1-5; 9 bases are shared with TRBD1. CDR3 length equals 15 residues. The V and J ends lost 11 bases and 5 bases, in that order; junction bases with no gene match: 13. CDR1 ENHRY and CDR2 SYGVKD come from the germline V gene. The CDR3 region has the DNA TGTGCCGTCGCCCCGGGACAGGGATGGTATCAGCCCCAGCATTTT. It codes for CAVAPGQGWYQPQHF.

The rearrangement links TRBV12-3 or TRBV12-4 to TRBJ2-6, with 7 nucleotides matching TRBD1. This CDR3 has 17 residues. J lost 0 bases, V lost 6 bases, and 8 bases had no gene match. This CDR3 reads CASSQGQIHSGANVLTF. CDR3 in DNA: TGTGCCAGCAGCCAGGGACAGATCCACTCTGGGGCCAACGTCCTGACTTTC.

The chain is built from TRBV24-1 and TRBJ2-1; the D call may be TRBD1 or TRBD2 (5 bases each). Germline CDR1 reads KGHDR; CDR2 reads SFDVKD. The V end was cut by 3 bases, the J end by 8 bases, with 19 bases between. This CDR3 contains 16 residues. The CDR3 loop is CATSDPGTAPSDEQFF. The CDR3 DNA follows: TGTGCCACCAGTGATCCCGGGACCGCGCCCTCGGATGAGCAGTTCTTC.

Notes on this clonotype: The junction shows a germline mismatch at one end, possibly a read error. V gene TRBV10-3 combines with J gene TRBJ2-5; D remains ambiguous. Germline V lookup: CDR1 ENHRY, CDR2 SYGVKD. The CDR3 loop spans 14 amino acids. The CDR3 loop is CANSEADVGETQYF. The CDR3 DNA is TGTGCCAACAGTGAGGCGGATGTAGGTGAGACCCAGTACTTC.

The gene calls are TRBV7-9 and TRBJ2-7; D unclear. The CDR3 extends over 12 amino acids. Germline assignment: CDR1 SEHNR and CDR2 FQNEAQ (reference sequence). The V and J ends lost 1 base and 7 bases respectively, with 8 bases between them. The CDR3, as DNA: TGTGCCAGCAGCTTAGAGCGTGGGGAGCAGTACTTC. Its translation is CASSLERGEQYF. Full variable domain (remainder filled in from reference TRBV7-9 and TRBJ2-7): DTGVSQNPRHKITKRGQNVTFRCDPISEHNRLYWYRQTLGQGPEFLTYFQNEAQLEKSRLLSDRFSAERPKGSFSTLEIQRTEQGDSAMYLCASSLERGEQYFGPGTRLTVT.

This chain uses TRBV29-1 with TRBJ1-1, with D hard to call. The CDR3 runs to 12 residues. V lost 4 bases and J lost 1, with 7 bases in between. CDR1 and CDR2 (germline): SQVTM, ANQGSEA. CDR3 loop: CSVADGNTEAFF. CDR3 in DNA: TGCAGCGTTGCTGACGGGAACACTGAAGCTTTCTTT.

This chain joins TRBV7-9 and TRBJ1-2; no firm D call. Germline values: CDR1 SEHNR, CDR2 FQNEAQ (reference sequence). Trimming stripped 1 base from V and 2 bases from J, with 20 bases between. The CDR3 has 18 amino acids. CDR3 protein: CASSLDAGGSRSNYGYTF. CDR3 coding DNA: TGTGCCAGCAGCTTAGACGCAGGAGGATCACGATCGAACTATGGCTACACCTTC.

In this sample, this clonotype turned up once. The rearrangement joins TRBV3-1 to TRBJ2-1; D is ambiguous. The CDR3 contains 14 residues. Germline V gene sequence: CDR1 LGHDT, CDR2 YNNKEL (reference sequence). Trimming removed 0 bases at V and 9 bases at J, with 12 bases between. The CDR3 loop reads CASSQESGFGEQFF. For the CDR3, the DNA is TGTGCCAGCAGCCAAGAGTCGGGTTTCGGTGAGCAGTTCTTC.

The chain combines TRBV20-1 with TRBJ2-1; unclear D gene. V lost 0 bases, J lost 1 base, and 13 bases lay in between. CDR1 DFQATT and CDR2 SNEGSKA come from the germline V gene (reference sequence). This CDR3 has 16 amino acids. As DNA, the CDR3 is TGCAGTGCTAGAGATTTGAGGAAAGGATCCTACAATGAGCAGTTCTTC. It yields the protein CSARDLRKGSYNEQFF.

The CDR3 protein is CASSLVVTNTGELFF. The CDR3 DNA follows: TGCGCCAGCAGCTTGGTTGTTACGAACACCGGGGAGCTGTTTTTT. V gene TRBV5-1 combines with J gene TRBJ2-2; D call uncertain. Trimming removed 0 bases from V and 0 bases from J, with 6 bases in between. CDR3 length: 15 amino acids. The germline V gene has CDR1 SGHRS and CDR2 YFSETQ.

This chain connects TRBV12-3 or TRBV12-4 to TRBJ2-5, with no clear D. The last part of the DNA fits TRBJ2-7 better; the J call may be wrong. The CDR3 consists of 13 residues. CDR3 DNA: TGTGCCAGCAGTTTAGTCAAGATTAACGAGCAGTACTTC. This gives the protein CASSLVKINEQYF.

The chain combines TRBV4-1 with TRBJ2-7; 7 nucleotides match TRBD1. This CDR3 has 16 amino acids. V lost 1 base and J lost 0; bases outside the gene matches: 6. Germline loops: CDR1 MGHRA, CDR2 YSYEKL. CDR3 protein: CASSQAPQGISYEQYF. For the CDR3, the DNA is TGCGCCAGCAGCCAAGCCCCACAGGGGATCTCCTACGAGCAGTACTTC.

The chain has TRBV28 and TRBJ2-1, with 10 bases fitting TRBD2. The CDR3 has 14 residues. In germline, CDR1 is MDHEN, CDR2 SYDVKM. V gave up 8 bases and J gave up 6 bases; unmatched junction bases: 7. CDR3 in DNA: TGTGCCAGCGCCGTAGCGGGAGGTTCCAATGAGCAGTTCTTC. Translated, it gives CASAVAGGSNEQFF.

V and J are TRBV4-2 and TRBJ2-1; TRBD2 might be the D (6 bases). V lost 0 bases and J 0 bases, leaving 9 bases between the germline ends. Germline V gene sequence: CDR1 LGHNA, CDR2 YNFKEQ. This CDR3 has 16 residues. CDR3 sequence: CASSQDYGSSYNEQFF. In DNA, the CDR3 is TGTGCCAGCAGCCAAGATTACGGGAGCTCCTACAATGAGCAGTTCTTC.

The chain carries TRBV6-2 or TRBV6-3 and TRBJ2-3; TRBD2 matches at 13 bases. Germline V gives CDR1 MNHEY, CDR2 SVGEGT. The J segment lost 5 bases and the V segment lost 2 bases, leaving 13 bases of the junction unmatched. The CDR3 loop spans 19 amino acids. The CDR3 region is CASSYPPGLAGAQGDTQYF. CDR3 in DNA: TGTGCCAGCAGTTACCCCCCTGGACTAGCGGGAGCCCAAGGAGATACGCAGTATTTT.